This TCR beta chain emerged from a study of shared clonotypes between healthy human individuals. The method was immunoSEQ multiplex PCR; TCRdb's version includes in-frame clones alone and lacks a portion of them. The sample yields roughly 1,600,000 clones, approximately 98.5% seen once. CDR1 is SNHLY, CDR2 FYNNEI, per germline. V was cut by 5 bases and J by 0 bases, with 13 bases left in between. The CDR3 runs 15 residues. Specimen: naive CD4+ T cells sorted from blood. Subset: CD45RA+ positively selected. This chain links TRBV2 with TRBJ1-2; D is uncertain. The receptor was isolated from a man aged 30-40 years in good health. The CDR3, as DNA: TGTGCCAGCAGTTTTTCTTCGCCAACTAACTATGGCTACACCTTC. Protein product: CASSFSSPTNYGYTF.